This T cell receptor (beta chain) is from a study of shared T cell receptors in the human thymus. TCRdb keeps only in-frame clones here, not all; method: immunoSEQ multiplex PCR. The sample lists some 700,000 clones, 70% to 90% occurring once. J gave up 0 bases and V 2 bases, and 18 bases lay outside the gene matches. Germline-derived CDR1 and CDR2 are MNHNS and SASEGT. The CDR3 spans 20 residues. Separately, the same data were catalogued under a study of human thymus T cells. That study adds: Corrective surgery for congenital heart defects was being performed on the healthy Finnish infants who served as donors. Thymus was obtained from resections taken during corrective heart surgery. Thymic and blood repertoires seemed to favor certain V and J genes. Related research reported highly overlapping thymic repertoires among unrelated individuals.

The TCR originated in a girl in the first two years of life with a congenital heart defect. The genes are TRBV6-1 and TRBJ2-5; 7 bases fit TRBD1. The material sequenced was thymocytes. The chain's CDR3 is CASSEIGGPGGTVYQETQYF. In DNA form, the CDR3 reads TGTGCCAGCAGTGAAATAGGTGGGCCCGGTGGGACAGTGTACCAAGAGACCCAGTACTTC.